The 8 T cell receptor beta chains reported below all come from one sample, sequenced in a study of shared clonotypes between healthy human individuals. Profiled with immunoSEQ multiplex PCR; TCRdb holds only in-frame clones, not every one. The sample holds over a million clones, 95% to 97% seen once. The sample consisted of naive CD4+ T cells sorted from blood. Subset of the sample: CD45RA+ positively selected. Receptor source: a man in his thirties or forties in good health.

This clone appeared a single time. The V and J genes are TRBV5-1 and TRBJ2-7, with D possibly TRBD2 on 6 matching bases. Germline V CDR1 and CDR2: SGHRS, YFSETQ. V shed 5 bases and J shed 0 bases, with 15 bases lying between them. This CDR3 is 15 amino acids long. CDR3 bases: TGCGCCAGCAGAACGGGACTCATGGACTCCTACGAGCAGTACTTC. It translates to CASRTGLMDSYEQYF.

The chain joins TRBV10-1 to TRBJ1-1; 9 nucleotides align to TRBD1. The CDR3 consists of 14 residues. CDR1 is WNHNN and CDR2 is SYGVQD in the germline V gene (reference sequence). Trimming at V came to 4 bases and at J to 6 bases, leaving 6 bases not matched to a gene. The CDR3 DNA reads TGCGCCAGCAGTGGGACAGGGGATCAATCTGAAGCTTTCTTT. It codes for CASSGTGDQSEAFF.

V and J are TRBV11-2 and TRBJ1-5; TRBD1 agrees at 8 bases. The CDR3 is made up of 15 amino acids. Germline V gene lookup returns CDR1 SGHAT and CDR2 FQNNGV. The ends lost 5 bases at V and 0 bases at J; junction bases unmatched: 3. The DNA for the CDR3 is TGTGCCAGCAGCCCTGGGACAGGTAGCAATCAGCCCCAGCATTTT. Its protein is CASSPGTGSNQPQHF.

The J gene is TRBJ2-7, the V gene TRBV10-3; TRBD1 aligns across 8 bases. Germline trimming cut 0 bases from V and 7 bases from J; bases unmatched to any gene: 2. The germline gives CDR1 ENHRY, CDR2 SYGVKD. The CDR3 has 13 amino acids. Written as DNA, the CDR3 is TGTGCCATCAGTGAGTCCGGACAGGGTGAGCAGTACTTC. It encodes CAISESGQGEQYF.

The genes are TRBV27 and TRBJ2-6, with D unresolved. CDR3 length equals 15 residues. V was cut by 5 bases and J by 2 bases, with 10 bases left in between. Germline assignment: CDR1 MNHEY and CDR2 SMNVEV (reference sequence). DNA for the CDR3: TGTGCCAGCAGTCAAGACACGGCTGGGGCCAACGTCCTGACTTTC. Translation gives CASSQDTAGANVLTF.

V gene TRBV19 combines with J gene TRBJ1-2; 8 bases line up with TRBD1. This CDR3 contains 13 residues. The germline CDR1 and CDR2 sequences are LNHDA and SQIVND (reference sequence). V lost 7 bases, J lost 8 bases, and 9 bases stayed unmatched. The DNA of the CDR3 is TGTGCCAGTACGTGGACAGGGCTGGAAGGCTACACCTTC. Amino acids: CASTWTGLEGYTF.

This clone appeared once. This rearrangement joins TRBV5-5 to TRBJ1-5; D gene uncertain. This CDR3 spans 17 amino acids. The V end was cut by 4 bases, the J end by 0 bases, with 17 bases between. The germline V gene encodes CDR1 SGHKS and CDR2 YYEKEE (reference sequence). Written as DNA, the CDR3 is TGTGCCAGCAGCGTCGGGAGGAACCTTTATAGCAATCAGCCCCAGCATTTT. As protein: CASSVGRNLYSNQPQHF.

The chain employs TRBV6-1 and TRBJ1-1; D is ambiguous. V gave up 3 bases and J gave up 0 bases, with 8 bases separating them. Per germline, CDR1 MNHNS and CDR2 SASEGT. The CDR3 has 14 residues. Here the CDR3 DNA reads TGTGCCAGCAGTGAGAATGGGGTGAACACTGAAGCTTTCTTT. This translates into CASSENGVNTEAFF.